This T cell receptor (beta chain) was obtained from a study of blood T cell repertoires in COVID-19. For the study at large: The United States, Italy and Spain were the sources of the acute and convalescent COVID-19 samples. Nucleic acid was either cDNA or gDNA, and it came from T cells, B-cell-depleted T cells, or PBMCs.

With 6 bases clipped from V and 8 bases from J, the junction kept 6 bases outside the gene matches. Germline V lookup: CDR1 SGHAT, CDR2 FQNNGV. The CDR3 loop spans 14 amino acids. Per the original methods: By means of reference gene primer amplification, nucleated cell counts were estimated. The assay was immunoSEQ multiplex PCR, and TCRdb's table has in-frame clones only and misses some. V, J and clone size reflect that table, while D and trimming were determined from the DNA. The profile shows around 160,000 clones, roughly 81% of them singletons. The receptor was derived from a human donor with acute or convalescent COVID-19. The donor label of this sample is uncertain. Sequences were obtained from peripheral blood. The chain is built from TRBV11-2 and TRBJ1-4; 10 bases map to TRBD1. The CDR3 DNA sequence: TGTGCCAGCAGGGACAGGGGGATGGAAGAAAAACTGTTTTTT. As protein: CASRDRGMEEKLFF.